This T cell receptor (beta chain) derives from a study of cytomegalovirus exposure and HLA in healthy donors. PCR involved 60 Vbeta and 13 Jbeta primers. Assay used: immunoSEQ multiplex PCR; TCRdb lists only in-frame clones, some missing. The sample consists of 90,000 to 140,000 clones, around 80% of them appearing once. V lost 8 bases, J lost 4 bases, and 7 bases stayed unmatched. Germline CDR1 LNHDA, CDR2 SQIVND (reference sequence). The CDR3 sequence is 14 residues long. Healthy bone marrow donors made up the cohort. With regard to this clone: The antigen is undetermined.

General study points: HLA alleles showed associations with some 15,000 TCR beta sequences in a later analysis, at a 0.05 false discovery rate. Reports indicate that TCR beta sequences accurately predicted the HLA-A and HLA-B alleles of most subjects. Rare TCR sequences predominated, though certain public TCRs were found in many donors.

The chain is built from TRBV19 and TRBJ2-1, with 8 positions matching TRBD1. The sequence was collected from a young man in good health and CMV-seropositive. Sequencing was performed on PBMCs. The CDR3 coding sequence is TGTGCCAGTGGACAGGGCCTCCGGTACAATGAGCAGTTCTTC. Translation: CASGQGLRYNEQFF.